A single T cell receptor (beta chain) is shown here with its context. This clonotype has a single count. Its antigen is not yet known. The input lacks base qualities; no much larger clone sits a single base away. A read on its own is weak evidence. This record belongs to a study of T cell repertoires in cytomegalovirus infection (dated by TCRdb to the late 2010s). Background on the whole study: Because public TCR beta signatures pointed to carriage of CMV infection together with the matching HLA type, the HLA type of each donor mattered for the analysis.

Sequenced on an Illumina HiSeq 1500. Starting from the raw public reads, TCRdb applied fastp trimming at Q25, assembled clones with MiXCR and retained in-frame beta chains. Rows are combined by CDR3 protein, so each entry shows the most common genes and DNA. Present in this sample are 150,000 to 200,000 distinct CDR3 sequences, about a tenth of which were seen just once. The top ten clonotypes cover approximately 4.6% of the sample. Based on the germline V gene, the CDR1 and CDR2 sequences are SQVTM and ANQGSEA. Measured from the cysteine to the phenylalanine, the CDR3 is 14 residues long. Left in the record is the CDR3 DNA by itself, 42 bases read in frame from the first base. Trimming at the junction amounts to 1 base on V and 6 bases on J, and the germline ends lie 15 bases apart. Broader findings and caveats from the paper: In both this cohort and an independent roughly 350-donor cohort, the cumulative frequency of public TCR beta family members distinguished carriers of CMV infection plus the relevant HLA type. The ex vivo response was dominated by HLA-C-restricted CMV-specific TCR beta clonotypes, and the single most frequent clonotype in two of eight donors was supplied by these HLA-C-restricted clonotypes.

The sample taken for sequencing was PBMCs. This TCR came from a human donor in good health (CMV status not recorded). Some clones in this sample may be carry-over from other donors' samples. The chain employs TRBV29-1 and TRBJ1-1; TRBD1 is a possible D gene, resting on 5 matching bases. The sequenced DNA is TGCAGCGTTGAAGGGACACGGTCGAGGTCTGAAGCTTTCTTT. Protein translation: CSVEGTRSRSEAFF.